A single sample is the source of the 31 T cell receptor beta chains below, sequenced in a study of T cells in Graves' hyperthyroidism and ophthalmopathy. Researchers amplified the TCR beta CDR3 regions from RNA transcripts. RT-PCR in the first round (using the HTBI primer set) targeted the TCR CDR3. TCRdb itself ran the multiplex PCR reads through MiXCR, one entry per CDR3 protein. In the table there are around 760,000 distinct CDR3 sequences, just over 35% of which are singletons. The sequenced material came from blood. Receptors originate from a woman in her forties with Graves' hyperthyroidism.

The chain uses TRBV11-2 and TRBJ2-5; possible D gene TRBD2, 5 bases. The CDR3 loop spans 14 amino acids. Between the trimmed V and J ends, which lost 8 bases and 1 base, there was a span of 14 bases. Germline V gene lookup returns CDR1 SGHAT and CDR2 FQNNGV. CDR3 in amino acids: CASQRTQIQETQYF. CDR3 bases: TGTGCCAGCCAGCGGACCCAAATCCAAGAGACCCAGTACTTC.

This CDR3 reads CASSEEGVRGTGIGGYTF. The CDR3 nucleotides are TGTGCCAGCAGCGAGGAGGGGGTCCGCGGGACAGGGATCGGTGGCTACACCTTC. This chain joins TRBV7-2 and TRBJ1-2; 9 bases line up with TRBD1. The V and J ends lost 5 bases and 7 bases, in that order; junction bases with no gene match: 20. This CDR3 has 18 amino acids. Germline CDR1 and CDR2: SGHTA and FQGNSA.

This clonotype has just a few counts. V and J are TRBV10-3 and TRBJ1-5; D possibly corresponds to TRBD1 (5 bases). Trimming took off 10 bases at V and 5 bases at J, with 18 bases between the two ends. The V gene's germline CDR1 is ENHRY and CDR2 SYGVKD. The length of the CDR3 is 14 residues. The CDR3 spells CASSQRVGDQPQHF. In DNA form, the CDR3 reads TGTGCCAGCAGCCAAAGAGTGGGGGATCAGCCCCAGCATTTT.

This clonotype was recorded at least ten times. The J gene is TRBJ1-2, the V gene TRBV29-1; D gene ambiguous. The CDR3 sequence is 16 residues long. Germline loops: CDR1 SQVTM, CDR2 ANQGSEA. Between the trimmed V and J ends, which lost 0 bases and 1 base, there was a span of 15 bases. The CDR3 protein is CSVEDPVGPFNYGYTF. CDR3 sequence (DNA): TGCAGCGTTGAAGATCCTGTGGGCCCTTTTAACTATGGCTACACCTTC. The full variable domain, with the rest looked up from reference TRBV29-1 and TRBJ1-2, is SAVISQKPSRDICQRGTSLTIQCQVDSQVTMMFWYRQQPGQSLTLIATANQGSEATYESGFVIDKFPISRPNLTFSTLTVSNMSPEDSSIYLCSVEDPVGPFNYGYTFGSGTRLTVV.

This clonotype has at least ten counts. The V and J genes are TRBV19 and TRBJ1-1; D is unresolved. The CDR3 covers 14 residues. Trimming pared 4 bases from V and 2 bases from J, leaving 11 bases between. CDR1 and CDR2 from the germline V gene are LNHDA and SQIVND (reference sequence). The CDR3 DNA reads TGTGCCAGTAGTACAACCGTCGGCAACACTGAAGCTTTCTTT. Its protein product is CASSTTVGNTEAFF.

This clonotype was seen ten or more times. The genes are TRBV6-5 and TRBJ1-3; no firm D call. Germline loops: CDR1 MNHEY, CDR2 SVGAGI. Deletions cut 4 bases from V and 2 bases from J, with 3 bases between. The CDR3 loop spans 12 amino acids. CDR3 region: CASSSPGNTIYF. Here the CDR3 DNA reads TGTGCCAGCAGTTCGCCTGGAAACACCATATATTTT.

This clonotype was counted at least ten times. The V call is TRBV25-1, the J call TRBJ1-3; TRBD1 agrees at 8 bases. This CDR3 has 14 residues. Germline assignment: CDR1 MGHDK and CDR2 SYGVNS. V was clipped by 6 bases and J by 5 bases; unmatched bases: 6. CDR3 region: CASRDDRGRNTIYF. CDR3 nucleotides: TGTGCCAGCAGGGATGACAGGGGAAGAAACACCATATATTTT.

J is TRBJ2-7 and V is TRBV7-2; 8 nucleotides line up with TRBD2. V dropped 3 bases and J dropped 2; count of bases not matched to a gene: 9. Germline V gene lookup returns CDR1 SGHTA and CDR2 FQGNSA. This CDR3 has 16 residues. This CDR3 is CASSLGLAGYTYEQYF. DNA of the CDR3: TGTGCCAGCAGCTTGGGTTTAGCGGGGTACACCTACGAGCAGTACTTC.

This clonotype was seen only a few times. The J gene is TRBJ1-5, the V gene TRBV19; 10 bases are a match to TRBD1. The germline gives CDR1 LNHDA, CDR2 SQIVND (reference sequence). The CDR3 extends over 17 amino acids. CDR3 sequence: CPKTPRDRGSCNQPQHF. The CDR3 DNA sequence: TGTCCCAAGACGCCCCGGGACAGGGGAAGTTGCAATCAGCCCCAGCATTTT.

The V and J genes are TRBV6-1 and TRBJ1-4; a weak D match, TRBD1 (5 bases). The ends were cut back, 6 bases at V and 3 bases at J, with 17 bases in the middle. From germline, CDR1 is MNHNS and CDR2 SASEGT. The CDR3 consists of 16 residues. The CDR3 protein is CASSPWVGGANEKLFF. The CDR3 DNA sequence: TGTGCCAGCAGCCCCTGGGTTGGGGGGGCTAATGAAAAACTGTTTTTT.

This clonotype was seen a handful of times. This sequence joins TRBV30 and TRBJ1-2; no reliable D call. Per germline, CDR1 GTSNPN and CDR2 SVGIG (reference sequence). The V and J ends lost 8 bases and 4 bases respectively, with 11 bases between them. This CDR3 contains 11 residues. CDR3 nucleotides: TGTGCCCAAACTCTGTCCTATGGCTACACCTTC. This codes for CAQTLSYGYTF.

In its sample, this clonotype was seen many times. The chain recombines TRBV29-1 with TRBJ1-4; the D is unclear. The CDR3 loop spans 10 amino acids. V was clipped by 3 bases and J by 8 bases, with 4 bases between them. Germline V CDR1 and CDR2: SQVTM, ANQGSEA. The CDR3 region has the DNA TGCAGCGTTGAGGGCGAAAAACTGTTTTTT. Amino acid sequence: CSVEGEKLFF. The variable domain in full, completed from reference TRBV29-1 and TRBJ1-4, reads SAVISQKPSRDICQRGTSLTIQCQVDSQVTMMFWYRQQPGQSLTLIATANQGSEATYESGFVIDKFPISRPNLTFSTLTVSNMSPEDSSIYLCSVEGEKLFFGSGTQLSVL.

In its sample, this clonotype was seen many times. The V call is TRBV2, the J call TRBJ1-5, with TRBD1 identical over 8 bases. The CDR3 consists of 15 residues. CDR1 is SNHLY and CDR2 is FYNNEI in the germline V gene. V gave up 6 bases and J gave up 3 bases; unmatched junction bases: 7. The CDR3 region has the DNA TGTGCCAGCAGCCTTACAGGGGGATACAATCAGCCCCAGCATTTT. This encodes CASSLTGGYNQPQHF.

About this clonotype: A much bigger clone sits one base away, suggesting this may be a read error. The rearrangement uses TRBV14 and TRBJ2-5; D possibly corresponds to TRBD1 (6 bases). The CDR3 extends over 15 amino acids. Per germline, CDR1 SGHDN and CDR2 FVKESK. CDR3 sequence reads: CASRRGTGISSTRYF. In DNA form, the CDR3 reads TGTGCCAGCAGGAGGGGGACGGGGATTTCGTCGACCCGGTACTTC. The full variable domain, its missing parts supplied by reference TRBV14 and TRBJ2-5, is EAGVTQFPSHSVIEKGQTVTLRCDPISGHDNLYWYRRVMGKEIKFLLHFVKESKQDESGMPNNRFLAERTGGTYSTLKVQPAELEDSGVYFCASRRGTGISSTRYFGPGTRLLVL.

This clonotype was counted a few times. This rearrangement joins TRBV4-3 to TRBJ1-1; no clear D gene. Per germline, CDR1 LGHNA and CDR2 YSLEER. The CDR3 is 15 amino acids. The V and J ends lost 0 bases and 6 bases respectively, with 14 bases between them. This chain's CDR3 is CASSQEYRMTAEAFF. In nucleotides, the CDR3 is TGCGCCAGCAGCCAAGAATATAGGATGACTGCTGAAGCTTTCTTT.

This chain connects TRBV12-3 or TRBV12-4 to TRBJ1-2; D is perhaps TRBD1 (5 bases). V was shortened by 3 bases and J by 4 bases, with 12 bases between the two germline ends. The CDR3 is made up of 14 amino acids. Here the CDR3 reads CASSLIGAGYGYTF. DNA for the CDR3: TGTGCCAGCAGTTTGATAGGGGCAGGCTATGGCTACACCTTC.

The chain employs TRBV7-2 and TRBJ1-2; 7 nucleotides align to TRBD1. This CDR3 has 14 amino acids. Looked up from germline, CDR1 is SGHTA and CDR2 is FQGNSA. V was pared by 5 bases and J by 1 base, with 4 bases of the junction left unmatched. CDR3 sequence: CASSRDRHNYGYTF. The CDR3 DNA is TGTGCCAGCAGCCGGGACAGACATAACTATGGCTACACCTTC.

This chain connects TRBV6-5 to TRBJ1-2; D may be TRBD1 (5 bases). Trimming took off 5 bases at V and 1 base at J, with 11 bases between the two ends. Germline-derived CDR1 and CDR2 are MNHEY and SVGAGI. This CDR3 region has 14 residues. This CDR3 reads CASSPGPLNYGYTF. CDR3 nucleotide sequence: TGTGCCAGCAGTCCGGGACCGCTTAACTATGGCTACACCTTC.

Comment on this clonotype: This sequence may be a read error, since a much larger clone differs from it by one base. The V gene is TRBV19, the J gene TRBJ1-5; perhaps TRBD1 as D (5 bases). There are 13 residues in the CDR3. Germline CDR1 and CDR2: LNHDA and SQIVND (reference sequence). V lost 10 bases, J lost 3 bases, and 13 bases lay in between. CDR3 residues: CANRRQSNQPQHF. CDR3 DNA sequence: TGTGCCAATAGACGACAGTCCAATCAGCCCCAGCATTTT.

The V gene is TRBV10-3, the J gene TRBJ2-1, with 7 bases aligning to TRBD1. CDR3 length: 15 residues. Germline CDR1 is ENHRY and CDR2 is SYGVKD. With V trimmed by 6 bases and J by 9 bases, 14 bases remained unmatched. The CDR3 DNA is TGTGCCATCAGCCCCGGACAGGTTGCTTTTGGTGAGCAGTTCTTC. Translated, it gives CAISPGQVAFGEQFF.

This clonotype was seen at least ten times. CDR3: CSVGGGNYGYTF. Here the CDR3 DNA reads TGCAGCGTTGGGGGCGGAAACTATGGCTACACCTTC. The V call is TRBV29-1, the J call TRBJ1-2; possibly TRBD1 for D (5 bases). CDR3 size: 12 residues. The germline V and J ends were trimmed by 4 bases and 2 bases, with 8 bases remaining between them. The germline V gene has CDR1 SQVTM and CDR2 ANQGSEA.

Comments on this clonotype: Just one base apart from a much larger clone, this may be a read error. V and J are TRBV5-5 and TRBJ2-5, with TRBD1 matching over 9 bases. Germline values: CDR1 SGHKS, CDR2 YYEKEE (reference sequence). CDR3 size: 14 residues. Germline trimming cut 4 bases from V and 5 bases from J; bases unmatched to any gene: 6. The CDR3 protein is CASSQRTGDETQYF. The DNA for the CDR3 is TGTGCCAGCAGCCAAAGGACAGGGGACGAGACCCAGTACTTC. Full variable domain (remainder filled in from reference TRBV5-5 and TRBJ2-5): DAGVTQSPTHLIKTRGQQVTLRCSPISGHKSVSWYQQVLGQGPQFIFQYYEKEERGRGNFPDRFSARQFPNYSSELNVNALLLGDSALYLCASSQRTGDETQYFGPGTRLLVL.

This clonotype was counted at least ten times. The chain couples TRBV13 to TRBJ2-7; D is undetermined. In germline, CDR1 is PRHDT, CDR2 FYEKMQ (reference sequence). V gave up 5 bases and J gave up 2 bases, with 10 bases separating them. The CDR3 is 13 amino acids. CDR3 protein: CASSATVTYEQYF. CDR3 nucleotide sequence: TGTGCCAGCAGCGCGACTGTCACCTACGAGCAGTACTTC.

In its sample, this clonotype was seen many times. The CDR3 bases are TGTGCCAAAGACGGCCTGGAAGCTGGGGCCAACGTCCTGACTTTC. The encoded protein is CAKDGLEAGANVLTF. This chain joins TRBV7-2 and TRBJ2-6; D is unresolved. Trimming left V 10 bases short and J 2 bases short, with 15 bases between. Germline CDR1 is SGHTA and CDR2 is FQGNSA. The CDR3 is 15 residues long.

This clonotype was detected only a few times. The chain joins TRBV5-8 to TRBJ2-5; no reliable D call. Between the trimmed V and J ends, which lost 1 base and 0 bases, there was a span of 10 bases. The CDR3 has 15 residues. Germline CDR1 reads SGHTS; CDR2 reads YDEGEE. The CDR3 region is CASSLLTAHQETQYF. In nucleotides, the CDR3 is TGTGCCAGCAGCTTGCTTACAGCCCACCAAGAGACCCAGTACTTC.

This rearrangement joins TRBV5-1 to TRBJ2-7; D is perhaps TRBD2 (5 bases). Germline V CDR1 and CDR2: SGHRS, YFSETQ. The CDR3 runs to 13 residues. The V and J ends lost 5 bases and 4 bases respectively, with 13 bases between them. DNA of the CDR3: TGCGCCAGCAGTGGGAGCCACGAATACGAGCAGTACTTC. It translates to CASSGSHEYEQYF.

There are a few counts of this clonotype. DNA of the CDR3: TGTGCCGGCGATAGTGTGTGTCCTTCGGATACGCAGTATTTT. Translating it yields CAGDSVCPSDTQYF. This chain links TRBV19 with TRBJ2-3; no clear D. The V gene lost 11 bases and the J gene lost 6 bases, with 21 bases spanning the gap. Germline V gene data show CDR1 as LNHDA and CDR2 as SQIVND (reference sequence). The CDR3 totals 14 residues.

This clonotype was recorded many times. The chain joins TRBV11-3 to TRBJ2-7, with TRBD1 matching 7 bases. Germline CDR1 reads SGHNT; CDR2 reads YENEEA. The CDR3 extends over 15 amino acids. Trimming removed 5 bases from V and 2 bases from J; junction bases left unmatched: 9. The CDR3 coding sequence is TGTGCCAGCAGCACGGCCCACAGGGGACCCTACGAGCAGTACTTC. Amino acids: CASSTAHRGPYEQYF.

This clonotype has only one observation. This chain links TRBV11-2 with TRBJ2-7; TRBD2 agrees at 9 bases. Germline V CDR1 and CDR2: SGHAT, FQNNGV. The V gene end was trimmed by 1 base and the J gene end by 7 bases; junction bases not matched to a gene: 11. CDR3 length: 16 residues. This CDR3 is CASSLVHSGSSGEQYF. The DNA of the CDR3 is TGTGCCAGCAGCTTAGTACATAGCGGGAGTTCAGGTGAGCAGTACTTC.

This chain links TRBV6-5 with TRBJ1-1; D is perhaps TRBD1 (5 bases). Between the trimmed V and J ends, which lost 5 bases and 1 base, there was a span of 14 bases. The CDR3 extends over 15 amino acids. CDR1 and CDR2 from the germline V gene are MNHEY and SVGAGI. In DNA form, the CDR3 reads TGTGCCAGCAGTGCTGGGACGGGCGCGAACACTGAAGCTTTCTTT. As protein: CASSAGTGANTEAFF.

The chain joins TRBV11-2 to TRBJ2-5; 11 bases map to TRBD2. Germline V gene sequence: CDR1 SGHAT, CDR2 FQNNGV. CDR3 length: 15 residues. The V gene end was trimmed by 6 bases and the J gene end by 4 bases; junction bases not matched to a gene: 7. The CDR3 nucleotides read TGTGCCAGCAGTACCCTAGCGGGGGGACTAGAGACCCAGTACTTC. This sequence encodes CASSTLAGGLETQYF.